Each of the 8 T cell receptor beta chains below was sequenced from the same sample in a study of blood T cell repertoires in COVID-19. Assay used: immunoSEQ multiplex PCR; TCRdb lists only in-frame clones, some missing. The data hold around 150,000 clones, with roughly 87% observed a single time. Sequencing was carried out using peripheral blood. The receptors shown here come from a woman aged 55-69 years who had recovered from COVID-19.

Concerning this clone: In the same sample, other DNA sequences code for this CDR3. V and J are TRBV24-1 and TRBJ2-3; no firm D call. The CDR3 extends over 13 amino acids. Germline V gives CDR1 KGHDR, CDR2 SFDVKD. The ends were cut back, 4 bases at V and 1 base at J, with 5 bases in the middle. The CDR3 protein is CATSDSGTDTQYF. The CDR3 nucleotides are TGTGCCACCAGTGACTCAGGCACAGATACGCAGTATTTT.

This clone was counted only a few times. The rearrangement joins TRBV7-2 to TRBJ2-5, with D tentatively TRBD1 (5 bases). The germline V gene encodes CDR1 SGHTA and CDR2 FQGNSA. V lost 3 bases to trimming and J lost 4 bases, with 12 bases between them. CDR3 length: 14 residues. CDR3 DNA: TGTGCCAGCAGCTTTCCAGGGTTTCGAGAGACCCAGTACTTC. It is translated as CASSFPGFRETQYF.

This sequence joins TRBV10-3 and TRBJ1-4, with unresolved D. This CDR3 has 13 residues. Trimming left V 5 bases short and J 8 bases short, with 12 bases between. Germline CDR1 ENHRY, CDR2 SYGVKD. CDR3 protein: CAISTSGSEKLFF. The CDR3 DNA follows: TGTGCCATCAGTACCAGCGGGTCGGAAAAACTGTTTTTT.

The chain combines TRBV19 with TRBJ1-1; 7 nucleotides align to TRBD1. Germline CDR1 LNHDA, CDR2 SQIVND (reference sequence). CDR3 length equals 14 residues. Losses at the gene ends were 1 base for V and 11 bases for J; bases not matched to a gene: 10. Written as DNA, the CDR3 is TGTGCCAGTAGTATAGCGGCAGGGGGAATTAGGGCTTTCTTT. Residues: CASSIAAGGIRAFF.

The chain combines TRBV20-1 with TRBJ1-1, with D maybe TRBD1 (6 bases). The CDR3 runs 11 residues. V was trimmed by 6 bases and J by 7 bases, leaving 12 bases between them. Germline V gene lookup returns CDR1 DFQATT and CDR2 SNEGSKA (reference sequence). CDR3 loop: CSATGQLEAFF. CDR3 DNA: TGCAGTGCCACAGGGCAGCTTGAAGCTTTCTTT.

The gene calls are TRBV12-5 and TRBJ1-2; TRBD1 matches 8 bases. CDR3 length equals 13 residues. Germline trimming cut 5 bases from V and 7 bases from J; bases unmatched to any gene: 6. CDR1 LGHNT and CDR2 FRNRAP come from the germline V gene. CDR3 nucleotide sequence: TGTGCTAGTGGTGTGGACAGGGTGCGTGGCTACACCTTC. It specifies CASGVDRVRGYTF.

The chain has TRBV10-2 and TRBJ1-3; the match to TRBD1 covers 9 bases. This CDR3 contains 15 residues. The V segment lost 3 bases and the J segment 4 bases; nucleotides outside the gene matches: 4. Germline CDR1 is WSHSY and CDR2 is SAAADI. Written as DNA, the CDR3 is TGCGCCAGCAGTGAACAGGGGGCGAAGGGAAACACCATATATTTT. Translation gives CASSEQGAKGNTIYF.

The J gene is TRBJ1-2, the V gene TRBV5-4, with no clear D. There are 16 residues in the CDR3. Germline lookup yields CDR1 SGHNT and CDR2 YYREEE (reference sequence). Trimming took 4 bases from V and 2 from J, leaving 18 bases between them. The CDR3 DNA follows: TGTGCCAGCAGCCCCCCGGCAGGCCGCTCAAACTATGGCTACACCTTC. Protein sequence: CASSPPAGRSNYGYTF.